The next 11 T cell receptor beta chains were all read from a single sample in a study of cytomegalovirus exposure and HLA in healthy donors. With 60 Vbeta and 13 Jbeta primers, the PCR was carried out. Method: immunoSEQ multiplex PCR; TCRdb's copy keeps in-frame clones and lacks some. Altogether about 210,000 clones are present, 60% to 80% being singletons, with the ten largest covering about 1.7%. The specimen sequenced was PBMCs. The receptors stem from a male donor in good health and CMV-seronegative.

The chain has TRBV5-1 and TRBJ2-2; maybe TRBD2 (5 bases). The CDR3 is 17 residues long. CDR1 and CDR2 (germline): SGHRS, YFSETQ. The V end was cut by 2 bases, the J end by 1 base, with 15 bases between. The CDR3: CASSFHGQRKNTGELFF. The CDR3 coding sequence is TGCGCCAGCAGCTTTCACGGCCAGCGGAAGAACACCGGGGAGCTGTTTTTT.

This clone was observed a single time. The gene calls are TRBV7-9 and TRBJ1-2, with 7 bases aligning to TRBD1. The CDR3 is 15 amino acids. Trimming at V came to 2 bases and at J to 4 bases, leaving 7 bases not matched to a gene. CDR1 and CDR2 (germline): SEHNR, FQNEAQ (reference sequence). The CDR3 coding sequence is TGTGCCAGCAGCTTAATGACAGGGAACATCTATGGCTACACCTTC. Protein sequence: CASSLMTGNIYGYTF.

This chain uses TRBV5-6 with TRBJ2-7; 8 bases match TRBD1. The germline gives CDR1 SGHDT, CDR2 YYEEEE. The CDR3 consists of 14 residues. V shed 6 bases and J 3 bases; nucleotides not matched to a gene: 8. The CDR3 spells CASNSGQGYYEQYF. DNA of the CDR3: TGTGCCAGCAACTCAGGACAGGGTTACTACGAGCAGTACTTC.

This chain uses TRBV7-2 with TRBJ2-4; TRBD1 matches 11 bases. Germline CDR1 and CDR2: SGHTA and FQGNSA. The V and J ends lost 5 bases and 9 bases, in that order; junction bases with no gene match: 6. This CDR3 has 14 residues. The CDR3 region is CASSPGQGAIIQYF. Here the CDR3 DNA reads TGTGCCAGCAGCCCCGGACAGGGGGCAATCATTCAGTACTTC.

The rearrangement links TRBV27 to TRBJ2-7, with TRBD2 matching 7 bases. V dropped 4 bases and J dropped 4; count of bases not matched to a gene: 10. The length of the CDR3 is 15 residues. Per germline, CDR1 MNHEY and CDR2 SMNVEV (reference sequence). Here the CDR3 reads CASSSVVGGKYEQYF. CDR3 nucleotide sequence: TGTGCCAGCAGTTCAGTGGTGGGAGGGAAATACGAGCAGTACTTC.

Concerning this clone itself: In the same sample, other DNA sequences code for this CDR3. This rearrangement joins TRBV28 to TRBJ1-1, with D unresolved. Trimming removed 2 bases from V and 3 bases from J, with 10 bases in between. Germline V CDR1 and CDR2: MDHEN, SYDVKM. This CDR3 contains 14 residues. Here the CDR3 reads CASSLEGLYTEAFF. The CDR3 DNA follows: TGTGCCAGCAGTTTAGAGGGCTTGTACACTGAAGCTTTCTTT.

The chain joins TRBV6-5 to TRBJ2-7, with D possibly matching TRBD1 (8 bases). This CDR3 has 15 residues. Germline V lookup: CDR1 MNHEY, CDR2 SVGAGI. Trimming stripped 5 bases from V and 6 bases from J, with 20 bases between. CDR3 sequence reads: CASSPPDREGLEQYF. As DNA, the CDR3 is TGTGCCAGCAGTCCTCCGGACAGGGAGGGTCTCGAGCAGTACTTC.

This rearrangement joins TRBV5-6 to TRBJ2-5; 8 nucleotides line up with TRBD2. Germline values: CDR1 SGHDT, CDR2 YYEEEE. Germline trimming cut 1 base from V and 2 bases from J; bases unmatched to any gene: 7. The CDR3 extends over 16 amino acids. CDR3 residues: CASSLLGGAGQETQYF. The CDR3 region has the DNA TGTGCCAGCAGCTTGCTCGGGGGGGCGGGGCAAGAGACCCAGTACTTC.

Only one count was recorded for this clone. This chain uses TRBV10-3 with TRBJ2-2; TRBD2 matches 7 bases. The J segment lost 0 bases and the V segment lost 0 bases, leaving 4 bases of the junction unmatched. The CDR3 totals 17 residues. Germline V gives CDR1 ENHRY, CDR2 SYGVKD. CDR3 amino acids: CAISESGLAANTGELFF. DNA of the CDR3: TGTGCCATCAGTGAGTCCGGCCTAGCGGCGAACACCGGGGAGCTGTTTTTT.

The rearrangement joins TRBV6-5 to TRBJ2-7; 8 positions match TRBD2. Germline V gives CDR1 MNHEY, CDR2 SVGAGI. Trimming took 6 bases from V and 8 from J; bases not matched to a gene: 6. The CDR3 contains 12 residues. This CDR3 reads CASSLAGGKQYF. The CDR3 DNA is TGTGCCAGCAGCCTGGCGGGGGGAAAGCAGTACTTC.

The CDR3 loop reads CASSAGSGTSGTDTQYF. The CDR3 DNA reads TGTGCCAGCAGCGCCGGCTCCGGGACTAGCGGCACAGATACGCAGTATTTT. The chain recombines TRBV7-6 with TRBJ2-3; 10 nucleotides align to TRBD2. Trimming removed 5 bases from V and 1 base from J; junction bases left unmatched: 9. Germline V gene lookup returns CDR1 SGHVS and CDR2 FNYEAQ. This CDR3 region has 17 residues.